Following are 18 T cell receptor beta chains from one sample sequenced in a study of blood T cell repertoires in COVID-19. Produced via immunoSEQ multiplex PCR; TCRdb's table is partial and in-frame only. Here the sample spans roughly 280,000 clones, roughly 80% being singletons. Material for sequencing was peripheral blood. The receptors originated from a man aged 55 to 70 with acute or convalescent COVID-19.

The rearrangement uses TRBV4-1 and TRBJ1-1; a possible D gene is TRBD1 (5 bases). CDR3 size: 14 residues. Germline CDR1 reads MGHRA; CDR2 reads YSYEKL. Trimming took off 6 bases at V and 4 bases at J, with 15 bases between the two ends. The CDR3: CASRFSGGGTEAFF. The CDR3 region has the DNA TGCGCCAGCAGATTCAGCGGGGGAGGCACTGAAGCTTTCTTT.

This clone was picked up one time. The chain joins TRBV10-3 to TRBJ2-7; D possibly corresponds to TRBD2 (5 bases). V lost 6 bases and J 6 bases, leaving 12 bases between the germline ends. The CDR3 is 12 amino acids. CDR1 ENHRY and CDR2 SYGVKD come from the germline V gene. The CDR3 nucleotides are TGTGCCATCAGACAGATAAGCGGCGAGCAGTACTTC. It translates to CAIRQISGEQYF.

The rearrangement uses TRBV2 and TRBJ2-3; 8 bases are a match to TRBD2. Germline-derived CDR1 and CDR2 are SNHLY and FYNNEI. This CDR3 contains 14 residues. The ends lost 4 bases at V and 6 bases at J; junction bases unmatched: 6. DNA for the CDR3: TGTGCCAGCAGTGTAAGCGGGAGTAGGGATACGCAGTATTTT. Protein sequence: CASSVSGSRDTQYF.

In its sample, this clone was seen once. The chain has TRBV3-1 (or the pseudogene TRBV3-2) and TRBJ1-5, with D tentatively TRBD1 (6 bases). V was trimmed by 2 bases and J by 3 bases, leaving 14 bases between them. In germline, CDR1 is LGHDT, CDR2 YNNKEL (reference sequence). The CDR3 contains 16 residues. CDR3 in DNA: TGTGCCAGCAGCCAAAAGAGGGGGGGATCCAATCAGCCCCAGCATTTT. It encodes CASSQKRGGSNQPQHF.

This clone was recorded a few times. The rearrangement links TRBV7-9 to TRBJ2-7; 11 bases align to TRBD1. The V gene's germline CDR1 is SEHNR and CDR2 FQNEAQ (reference sequence). Losses at the gene ends were 4 bases for V and 4 bases for J; bases not matched to a gene: 12. This CDR3 is 17 amino acids long. For the CDR3, the DNA is TGTGCCAGCAGCTCCACCAGCTCGGACAGGGGGCGATACGAGCAGTACTTC. Translated, it gives CASSSTSSDRGRYEQYF.

This chain uses TRBV29-1 with TRBJ2-3; tentatively, D is TRBD2 (5 bases). The germline CDR1 and CDR2 sequences are SQVTM and ANQGSEA. The CDR3 has 12 amino acids. V was trimmed by 4 bases and J by 6 bases, leaving 11 bases between them. As DNA, the CDR3 is TGCAGCGTTGGACGGGGAGAGGATACGCAGTATTTT. Translating it yields CSVGRGEDTQYF.

This chain links TRBV18 with TRBJ2-7; TRBD1 aligns across 9 bases. V was clipped by 3 bases and J by 3 bases; unmatched bases: 6. The CDR3 is made up of 15 amino acids. Germline assignment: CDR1 KGHSH and CDR2 LQKENI. CDR3 sequence (DNA): TGTGCCAGCTCACCCGGGACAGGGTCAAGCTACGAGCAGTACTTC. It encodes CASSPGTGSSYEQYF.

This clone was detected once. The chain combines TRBV5-4 with TRBJ1-1, with D unclear. This CDR3 is built from 16 residues. Germline V gene lookup returns CDR1 SGHNT and CDR2 YYREEE (reference sequence). V gave up 3 bases and J gave up 1 base, with 16 bases separating them. CDR3 sequence (DNA): TGTGCCAGCAGCTCCGGTGCGAGTAGAGCGAACACTGAAGCTTTCTTT. Residues: CASSSGASRANTEAFF.

DNA of the CDR3: TGTGCCAGCACCCTTGCGGCGGGAGGGAACACTGAAGCTTTCTTT. It is translated as CASTLAAGGNTEAFF. The gene calls are TRBV7-6 and TRBJ1-1; D call uncertain. The ends were cut back, 7 bases at V and 1 base at J, with 16 bases in the middle. The CDR3 totals 15 residues. The germline V gene has CDR1 SGHVS and CDR2 FNYEAQ.

The chain joins TRBV11-2 to TRBJ2-3; possible D gene TRBD2, 7 bases. V was shortened by 5 bases and J by 1 base, with 22 bases between the two germline ends. Germline V gene data show CDR1 as SGHAT and CDR2 as FQNNGV. The CDR3 covers 18 residues. The CDR3 DNA reads TGTGCCAGCAGCGCGGGGGAGTGGACGGGGGGCGGCACAGATACGCAGTATTTT. Translated, it gives CASSAGEWTGGGTDTQYF.

V and J are TRBV4-1 and TRBJ2-7; D ambiguous. Trimming left V 0 bases short and J 0 bases short, with 9 bases between. CDR3 length equals 15 residues. CDR1 and CDR2 from the germline V gene are MGHRA and YSYEKL. The CDR3 sequence: CASSQEQQDSYEQYF. The DNA of the CDR3 is TGCGCCAGCAGCCAAGAACAGCAGGACTCCTACGAGCAGTACTTC.

This chain joins TRBV27 and TRBJ2-2, with no clear D. CDR3 length: 14 residues. The ends were cut back, 8 bases at V and 4 bases at J, with 14 bases in the middle. The V gene's germline CDR1 is MNHEY and CDR2 SMNVEV (reference sequence). CDR3: CASRMGQVTGELFF. Here the CDR3 DNA reads TGTGCCAGCCGGATGGGTCAGGTCACCGGGGAGCTGTTTTTT.

The chain uses TRBV28 and TRBJ1-1; TRBD1 aligns across 9 bases. The J segment lost 11 bases and the V segment lost 5 bases, leaving 12 bases of the junction unmatched. This CDR3 region has 14 residues. Germline V gene sequence: CDR1 MDHEN, CDR2 SYDVKM. CDR3 loop: CASSQSARTGVAFF. CDR3 coding DNA: TGTGCCAGCAGTCAGTCAGCGCGGACAGGGGTCGCTTTCTTT.

The rearrangement joins TRBV3-1 (or the pseudogene TRBV3-2) to TRBJ2-7; 7 bases map to TRBD2. Germline V gene sequence: CDR1 LGHDT, CDR2 YNNKEL (reference sequence). The CDR3 is 15 amino acids. With 4 bases clipped from V and 4 bases from J, the junction kept 10 bases outside the gene matches. CDR3 nucleotides: TGTGCCAGCAGCCCGTTTCTGGCGGGGGTTTACGAGCAGTACTTC. Protein: CASSPFLAGVYEQYF.

The CDR3 coding sequence is TGTGCCACCAGCAGGAAAGGACAGGGGAATAGCAATCAGCCCCAGCATTTT. Protein sequence: CATSRKGQGNSNQPQHF. V gene TRBV15 combines with J gene TRBJ1-5, with 9 positions matching TRBD1. Germline V gene lookup returns CDR1 LNHNV and CDR2 YYDKDF (reference sequence). V dropped 3 bases and J dropped 0; count of bases not matched to a gene: 6. This CDR3 has 17 amino acids. The complete variable domain, with remaining parts taken from reference TRBV15 and TRBJ1-5, reads DAMVIQNPRYQVTQFGKPVTLSCSQTLNHNVMYWYQQKSSQAPKLLFHYYDKDFNNEADTPDNFQSRRPNTSFCFLDIRSPGLGDTAMYLCATSRKGQGNSNQPQHFGDGTRLSIL.

The rearrangement joins TRBV10-2 to TRBJ1-5; 10 bases match TRBD1. CDR1 WSHSY and CDR2 SAAADI come from the germline V gene. The CDR3 has 14 amino acids. The V gene end was trimmed by 8 bases and the J gene end by 2 bases; junction bases not matched to a gene: 3. The CDR3 region is CASRDRGGNQPQHF. In DNA form, the CDR3 reads TGCGCCAGCCGGGACAGGGGAGGCAATCAGCCCCAGCATTTT.

This clone was detected only once. This chain links TRBV7-9 with TRBJ2-7; 9 nucleotides align to TRBD1. Germline CDR1 is SEHNR and CDR2 is FQNEAQ (reference sequence). This CDR3 spans 13 amino acids. V was pared by 3 bases and J by 8 bases, with 5 bases of the junction left unmatched. The CDR3 bases are TGTGCCAGCAGCTTCGACAGGGGGGACAAGCAGTACTTC. This gives the protein CASSFDRGDKQYF.

V is TRBV6-1 and J is TRBJ1-2, with D possibly TRBD1 on 5 matching bases. The germline V gene encodes CDR1 MNHNS and CDR2 SASEGT. The length of the CDR3 is 15 residues. V lost 2 bases and J lost 4, with 14 bases in between. The CDR3 region has the DNA TGTGCCAGCAGTGAATGGGCCAGGGTGGGCTATGGCTACACCTTC. It translates to CASSEWARVGYGYTF.